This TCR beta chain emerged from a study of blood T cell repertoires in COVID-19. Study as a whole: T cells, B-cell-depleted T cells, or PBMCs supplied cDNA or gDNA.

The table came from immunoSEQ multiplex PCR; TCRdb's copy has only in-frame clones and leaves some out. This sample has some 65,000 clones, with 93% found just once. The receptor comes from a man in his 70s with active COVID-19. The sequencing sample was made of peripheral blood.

The CDR3 spells CAATAGTPTPGELFF. The CDR3 DNA sequence: TGTGCCGCTACGGCGGGGACCCCAACACCCGGGGAGCTGTTTTTT. The chain combines TRBV6-5 with TRBJ2-2, with a tentative D call TRBD2 (6 bases). This CDR3 comprises 15 residues. V lost 11 bases and J lost 6, with 22 bases in between. The germline V gene has CDR1 MNHEY and CDR2 SVGAGI.